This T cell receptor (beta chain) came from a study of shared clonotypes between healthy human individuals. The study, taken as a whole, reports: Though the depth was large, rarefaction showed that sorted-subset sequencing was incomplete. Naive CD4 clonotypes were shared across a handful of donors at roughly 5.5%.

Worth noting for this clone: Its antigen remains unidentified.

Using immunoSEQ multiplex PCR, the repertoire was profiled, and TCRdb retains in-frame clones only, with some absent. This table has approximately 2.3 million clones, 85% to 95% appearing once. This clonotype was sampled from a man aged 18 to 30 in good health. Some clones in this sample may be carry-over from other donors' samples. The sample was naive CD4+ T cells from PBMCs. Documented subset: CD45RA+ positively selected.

This CDR3 is CASSLLAGGVGGELFF. CDR3 nucleotide sequence: TGTGCCAGCAGCTTGCTAGCGGGAGGCGTCGGCGGGGAGCTGTTTTTT. V is TRBV5-4 and J is TRBJ2-2, with TRBD2 matching over 11 bases. The V gene end was trimmed by 1 base and the J gene end by 7 bases; junction bases not matched to a gene: 6. Germline V CDR1 and CDR2: SGHNT, YYREEE (reference sequence). There are 16 residues in the CDR3. The entire variable domain, with the rest obtained from reference TRBV5-4 and TRBJ2-2, is as follows: ETGVTQSPTHLIKTRGQQVTLRCSSQSGHNTVSWYQQALGQGPQFIFQYYREEENGRGNFPPRFSGLQFPNYSSELNVNALELDDSALYLCASSLLAGGVGGELFFGEGSRLTVL.